These 18 T cell receptor beta chains originate from one sample sequenced in a study of a mutant IDH1 vaccine in newly diagnosed glioma. Profiled with immunoSEQ multiplex PCR; TCRdb holds only in-frame clones, not every one. The sample gives tens of thousands of clones, about 91% of which show up once; roughly 2.5% is in the top ten. The time point was: baseline, week 1 (first vaccination visit). Stated treatment: pre-vaccination baseline after standard-of-care therapy. The material was PBMCs, obtained from a glioma patient treated with radiotherapy, temozolomide or both. Every receptor here comes from a middle-aged man with glioma.

This sequence joins TRBV25-1 and TRBJ2-1; 9 nucleotides agree with TRBD2. In germline, CDR1 is MGHDK, CDR2 SYGVNS. V shed 5 bases, J shed 3 bases, and the junction held 2 bases outside the gene matches. The CDR3 loop spans 14 amino acids. CDR3 in amino acids: CASSRLADYNEQFF. The CDR3 coding sequence is TGTGCCAGCAGTCGACTAGCGGACTACAATGAGCAGTTCTTC.

The chain couples TRBV19 to TRBJ1-5, with a tentative D call TRBD1 (5 bases). Germline-derived CDR1 and CDR2 are LNHDA and SQIVND (reference sequence). This CDR3 contains 15 residues. V was cut by 0 bases and J by 7 bases, with 13 bases left in between. CDR3 bases: TGTGCCAGTAGTATAGATCTTGGGGGAGGACAGCCCCAGCATTTT. It specifies CASSIDLGGGQPQHF.

The chain links TRBV6-6 to TRBJ2-1; 9 bases fit TRBD1. V lost 6 bases, J lost 9 bases, and 12 bases stayed unmatched. CDR3 length: 15 amino acids. The germline V gene has CDR1 MNHNY and CDR2 SVGAGI (reference sequence). The CDR3 region has the DNA TGTGCCAGCAGCCTACGACAGGGGGGGCAGGGTGAGCAGTTCTTC. Encoded protein: CASSLRQGGQGEQFF.

V is TRBV18 and J is TRBJ1-1, with D unresolved. V dropped 5 bases and J dropped 2 bases, with 12 bases sitting between them. Germline V gene sequence: CDR1 KGHSH, CDR2 LQKENI. This CDR3 has 14 amino acids. In nucleotides, the CDR3 is TGTGCCAGCTCATACGGATTGTCTAACACTGAAGCTTTCTTT. Its translation: CASSYGLSNTEAFF.

This chain joins TRBV7-2 and TRBJ2-7; TRBD2 is a possible D gene (5 bases). V was pared by 5 bases and J by 2 bases, with 13 bases between. This CDR3 spans 14 amino acids. Looked up from germline, CDR1 is SGHTA and CDR2 is FQGNSA. Here the CDR3 DNA reads TGTGCCAGCAGCACCGAACTAGTTACCTACGAGCAGTACTTC. Translating gives CASSTELVTYEQYF.

The rearrangement links TRBV9 to TRBJ2-7; TRBD2 matches 9 bases. V shed 3 bases, J shed 5 bases, and the junction held 3 bases outside the gene matches. The CDR3 contains 13 residues. CDR1 and CDR2 from the germline V gene are SGDLS and YYNGEE. CDR3 protein: CASSGGGVDEQYF. In DNA, the CDR3 is TGTGCCAGCAGCGGCGGGGGGGTAGACGAGCAGTACTTC.

This clone was seen only once. The chain couples TRBV6-6 to TRBJ2-7; 9 bases line up with TRBD1. The V gene's germline CDR1 is MNHNY and CDR2 SVGAGI (reference sequence). The CDR3 loop spans 15 amino acids. V shed 2 bases and J 6 bases; nucleotides not matched to a gene: 8. CDR3 protein: CASSYLGQGSTEQYF. The CDR3 bases are TGTGCCAGCAGTTACCTTGGACAGGGGTCCACCGAGCAGTACTTC.

The chain couples TRBV19 to TRBJ2-2; no clear D. Germline V gene data show CDR1 as LNHDA and CDR2 as SQIVND (reference sequence). Trimming took 7 bases from V and 1 from J, leaving 7 bases between them. The CDR3 length is 13 residues. CDR3 nucleotides: TGTGCCAGTAACACGGTGAACACCGGGGAGCTGTTTTTT. It translates to CASNTVNTGELFF.

This CDR3 is CASSDTGRTRNTEAFF. CDR3 in DNA: TGTGCCAGTAGTGACACAGGTAGGACCCGGAACACTGAAGCTTTCTTT. The chain joins TRBV19 to TRBJ1-1, with a tentative D call TRBD1 (5 bases). This CDR3 has 16 residues. From germline, CDR1 is LNHDA and CDR2 SQIVND (reference sequence). Trimming stripped 5 bases from V and 1 base from J, with 17 bases between.

This CDR3 is CAWSGMGGNEQFF. DNA of the CDR3: TGTGCCTGGAGTGGTATGGGGGGGAATGAGCAGTTCTTC. The chain uses TRBV30 and TRBJ2-1; TRBD2 matches 7 bases. CDR3 length: 13 residues. CDR1 and CDR2 (germline): GTSNPN, SVGIG (reference sequence). V dropped 1 base and J dropped 7; count of bases not matched to a gene: 4. Variable domain in full (rest from reference TRBV30 and TRBJ2-1): SQTIHQWPATLVQPVGSPLSLECTVEGTSNPNLYWYRQAAGRGLQLLFYSVGIGQISSEVPQNLSASRPQDRQFILSSKKLLLSDSGFYLCAWSGMGGNEQFFGPGTRLTVL.

This clone occurred once. This chain joins TRBV2 and TRBJ2-1, with D perhaps TRBD1 (6 bases). This CDR3 is built from 15 residues. The V and J ends lost 6 bases and 6 bases respectively, with 18 bases between them. From germline, CDR1 is SNHLY and CDR2 FYNNEI. The CDR3 loop reads CASSKTQGGSNEQFF. CDR3 in DNA: TGTGCCAGCAGCAAGACACAGGGTGGCTCCAATGAGCAGTTCTTC.

V gene TRBV6-5 combines with J gene TRBJ2-7; D tentatively reads TRBD1 or TRBD2 (6 bases each). Germline lookup yields CDR1 MNHEY and CDR2 SVGAGI. Trimming stripped 6 bases from V and 4 bases from J, with 16 bases between. This CDR3 region has 14 residues. DNA for the CDR3: TGTGCCAGCAGCCAGGCCCCGGGGGCGTACGAGCAGTACTTC. The encoded protein is CASSQAPGAYEQYF.

This chain links TRBV5-1 with TRBJ1-6; 8 bases fit TRBD1. The J segment lost 9 bases and the V segment lost 4 bases, leaving 6 bases of the junction unmatched. From germline, CDR1 is SGHRS and CDR2 YFSETQ. The length of the CDR3 is 14 residues. The CDR3 sequence: CASSPDRAGSPLHF. In DNA form, the CDR3 reads TGCGCCAGCAGCCCGGACAGGGCAGGTTCACCCCTCCACTTT.

The chain recombines TRBV28 with TRBJ1-2; 7 bases line up with TRBD1. Germline V gene lookup returns CDR1 MDHEN and CDR2 SYDVKM. J lost 1 base, V lost 7 bases, and 6 bases had no gene match. The CDR3 totals 14 residues. Here the CDR3 reads CASNSGTVNYGYTF. The CDR3 bases are TGTGCCAGCAATAGCGGGACAGTTAACTATGGCTACACCTTC.

This chain uses TRBV2 with TRBJ2-7; D ambiguous. Germline V gives CDR1 SNHLY, CDR2 FYNNEI. The CDR3 contains 12 residues. V was trimmed by 3 bases and J by 3 bases, leaving 6 bases between them. The DNA of the CDR3 is TGTGCCAGCAGTGACGTGGGCTACGAGCAGTACTTC. It codes for CASSDVGYEQYF.

The CDR3 region is CASSQAEGIGTEAFF. In nucleotides, the CDR3 is TGCGCCAGCAGTCAGGCGGAGGGGATTGGCACTGAAGCTTTCTTT. The V call is TRBV23-1, the J call TRBJ1-1, with D possibly being TRBD1 (5 bases). TRBV23-1 is an ORF for which the function is uncertain. This CDR3 has 15 residues. V was clipped by 3 bases and J by 4 bases, with 15 bases between them.

The chain recombines TRBV29-1 with TRBJ2-1; 7 nucleotides agree with TRBD1. The CDR3 has 11 residues. V was clipped by 8 bases and J by 6 bases; unmatched bases: 4. Germline assignment: CDR1 SQVTM and CDR2 ANQGSEA. The CDR3 loop reads CSSGQANEQFF. As DNA, the CDR3 is TGCAGCTCCGGACAGGCCAATGAGCAGTTCTTC.

The gene calls are TRBV10-2 and TRBJ1-5; D is ambiguous. Trimming stripped 3 bases from V and 0 bases from J, with 6 bases between. Per germline, CDR1 WSHSY and CDR2 SAAADI. The CDR3 covers 14 residues. CDR3 sequence reads: CASSDWFSNQPQHF. The CDR3 DNA sequence: TGCGCCAGCAGTGATTGGTTTAGCAATCAGCCCCAGCATTTT.